This T cell receptor (beta chain) was recovered during a study of T cell responses to AZD1222 COVID-19 vaccine. Trimming pared 3 bases from V and 8 bases from J, leaving 12 bases between. From germline, CDR1 is KGHDR and CDR2 SFDVKD. The CDR3 spans 13 residues. Method: immunoSEQ multiplex PCR; TCRdb's copy keeps in-frame clones and lacks some. The repertoire holds approximately 50,000 clones, with 75% to 90% as singletons. The input for sequencing was peripheral blood, taken 28 days after the second AZD1222 dose. The sequence derives from an adult who received the AZD1222 COVID-19 vaccine. The rearrangement uses TRBV24-1 and TRBJ1-2, with a tentative D call TRBD1 (6 bases). CDR3 sequence reads: CATSDNREEGYTF. DNA for the CDR3: TGTGCCACCAGTGATAACAGGGAGGAAGGCTACACCTTC.